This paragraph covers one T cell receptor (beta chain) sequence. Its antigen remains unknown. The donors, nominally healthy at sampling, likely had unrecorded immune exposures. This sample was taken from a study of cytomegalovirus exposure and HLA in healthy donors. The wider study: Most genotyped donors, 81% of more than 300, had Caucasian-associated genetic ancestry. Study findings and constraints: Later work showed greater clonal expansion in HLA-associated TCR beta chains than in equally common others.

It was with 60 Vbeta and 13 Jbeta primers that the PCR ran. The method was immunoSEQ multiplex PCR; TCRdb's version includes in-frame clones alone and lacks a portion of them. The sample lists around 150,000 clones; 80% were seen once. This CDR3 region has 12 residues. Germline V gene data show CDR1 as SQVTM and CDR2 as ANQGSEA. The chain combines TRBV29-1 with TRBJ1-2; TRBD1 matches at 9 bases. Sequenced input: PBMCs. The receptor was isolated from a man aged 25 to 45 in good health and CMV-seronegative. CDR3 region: CSGTGTGTGYTF. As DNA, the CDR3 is TGCAGTGGGACCGGGACAGGGACTGGCTACACCTTC.